This is a list of T cell receptor beta chains from one sample in a study of T cells in Graves' hyperthyroidism and ophthalmopathy. TCRdb called the multiplex PCR reads again in MiXCR, with one record for every CDR3 protein. Of around 500,000 distinct CDR3 sequences listed, 20% to 25% are singletons. The sequenced material came from blood. The receptors stem from an older woman with Graves' ophthalmopathy. The CDR3 runs from the conserved cysteine through the conserved F or W. D genes are given only for firm matches. Clone size, where shown, is once, few, many, or a class for clones that have expanded.

D gene	clone size	CDR3 length	J gene	V gene	CDR3 DNA	CDR3 protein
TRBD1	NA	14	TRBJ2-5	TRBV7-3	TGTGCCAGCAGCACCCACAGGGGCCAAGAGACCCAGTACTTC	CASSTHRGQETQYF
NA	few	12	TRBJ2-7	TRBV3-1	TGTGCCAGCAGCCAACAGTTCTCCGAGCAGTACTTC	CASSQQFSEQYF
TRBD1	few	14	TRBJ1-5	TRBV7-2	TGTGCCAGCAGTTTGACAGGGCTCAATCAGCCCCAGCATTTT	CASSLTGLNQPQHF
NA	NA	16	TRBJ2-1	TRBV18	TGTGCCAGCTCACCAAGGCAGACAGAACGTTACAATGAGCAGTTCTTC	CASSPRQTERYNEQFF
TRBD2	NA	18	TRBJ2-1	TRBV5-1	TGCGCCAGCAGCTCCTTGGGACTAGCGGGAGGGGGAAGTAGTGAGCAGTTCTTC	CASSSLGLAGGGSSEQFF
NA	NA	18	TRBJ1-6	TRBV7-8	TGTGCCAGCAGCCCCGTGGGATCGCCTCTACCTAGGGGTTCACCCCTCCACTTT	CASSPVGSPLPRGSPLHF
TRBD1	NA	16	TRBJ1-1	TRBV27	TGTGCCAGCAGCCACCCCGGGACAGGGGGGAACACTGAAGCTTTCTTT	CASSHPGTGGNTEAFF
NA	NA	13	TRBJ1-1	TRBV7-3	TGTGCCAGCAGGTCGCAATCGTGGGGTGGAGCTTTCTTT	CASRSQSWGGAFF
TRBD1	NA	12	TRBJ1-2	TRBV29-1	TGCAGCGTTCAGGGACAGGGGCATGGCTACACCTTC	CSVQGQGHGYTF
NA	few	14	TRBJ1-4	TRBV5-1	TGCGCCAGCAGCTTGTCCGGGGATAATGAAAAACTGTTTTTT	CASSLSGDNEKLFF
NA	few	15	TRBJ1-2	TRBV18	TGTGCCAGCTCACCACCGGCAGGGAATGGGAATGGCTACACCTTC	CASSPPAGNGNGYTF
TRBD1	NA	15	TRBJ2-3	TRBV25-1	TGTGCCAGCAGTGAAGACAGGGGGCTTACAGATACGCAGTATTTT	CASSEDRGLTDTQYF
TRBD1	NA	16	TRBJ2-4	TRBV6-1	TGTGCCAGCAGTCCATTTCGGACAGGGACCAAAAACATTCAGTACTTC	CASSPFRTGTKNIQYF
TRBD1	many	11	TRBJ1-1	TRBV2	TGTGCCAGCAATAGACAGGGAGAAGCTTTCTTT	CASNRQGEAFF
NA	once	14	TRBJ1-1	TRBV25-1	TGTGCCAGCAGTGACGTGACAGTGAACACTGAAGCTTTCTTT	CASSDVTVNTEAFF
TRBD2	few	14	TRBJ2-1	TRBV10-3	TGTGCCATCAGTGAGAGGGAGGGATACAATGAGCAGTTCTTC	CAISEREGYNEQFF
NA	many	16	TRBJ1-4	TRBV7-8	TGTGCCAGCAGCTTAGTTCGGGGGGATTCTAATGAAAAACTGTTTTTT	CASSLVRGDSNEKLFF
TRBD2	many	18	TRBJ2-1	TRBV6-1	TGTGCCAGCAGTGGGGGACTAGCGGGAGTTGGGTCCTACAATGAGCAGTTCTTC	CASSGGLAGVGSYNEQFF
TRBD1	few	15	TRBJ1-2	TRBV20-1	TGCAGTGCGGAACTAGCTTGGCAGGGGGCGAAAGGCTACACCTTC	CSAELAWQGAKGYTF
NA	few	13	TRBJ1-2	TRBV19	TGTGCCAGTAGTAGTGTTCTGAAGAACGGCTACACCTTC	CASSSVLKNGYTF
NA	NA	17	TRBJ1-2	TRBV9	TGTGCCAGCAGCGTAGTTCCCCCCGGGGTTGGCTTCGGTGGCTACACCTTC	CASSVVPPGVGFGGYTF
TRBD2	few	17	TRBJ2-4	TRBV19	TGTGCCAGTAGCCCCCTCCCGGCGGGAGTTACCAAAAACATTCAGTACTTC	CASSPLPAGVTKNIQYF
TRBD2	NA	18	TRBJ2-3	TRBV5-1	TGCGCCAGCAGCTTGGGACTAGCGGGAGGGCTCAGCACAGATACGCAGTATTTT	CASSLGLAGGLSTDTQYF
TRBD1	many	16	TRBJ1-5	TRBV6-2/TRBV6-3	TGTGCCAGCAGTGGGACAGGGTTTGTATCCAATCAGCCCCAGCATTTT	CASSGTGFVSNQPQHF
TRBD1	few	15	TRBJ2-7	TRBV30	TGTGCCTGGAGTGTCGGGACAGGGGCTGACTACGAGCAGTACTTC	CAWSVGTGADYEQYF
TRBD2	NA	17	TRBJ2-1	TRBV9	TGTGCCAGCAGCGTAGATAGTCATAGCGGGAGTATTAATGAGCAGTTCTTC	CASSVDSHSGSINEQFF
TRBD1	few	15	TRBJ2-7	TRBV27	TGTGCCAGCAGTCCTTCCGACAGGGATGCGCTCGAGCAGTACTTC	CASSPSDRDALEQYF
TRBD1	few	15	TRBJ1-1	TRBV11-3	TGTGCCAGCAGCTTAGATCCAGGGGGGAGCGCTGAAGCTTTCTTT	CASSLDPGGSAEAFF
TRBD2	few	15	TRBJ2-3	TRBV5-4	TGTGCCACCCAAAGCGGGGACCTCAGCACAGATACGCAGTATTTT	CATQSGDLSTDTQYF
NA	many	13	TRBJ2-3	TRBV27	TGTGCCAGCAGAAGAGGACTCACAGATACGCAGTATTTT	CASRRGLTDTQYF
NA	many	14	TRBJ2-3	TRBV7-3	TGTGCCAGCAGCTTCCGGGGGCCCCCAGATACGCAGTATTTT	CASSFRGPPDTQYF
TRBD1	many	12	TRBJ2-5	TRBV28	TGTGCCAGCACCACAGGGGTGGGCGTTCGGTACTTC	CASTTGVGVRYF
NA	NA	14	TRBJ1-1	TRBV18	TGTGCCAGCTCACCAAGAAACAGCCCCACTGAAGCTTTCTTT	CASSPRNSPTEAFF
NA	few	14	TRBJ1-4	TRBV6-5	TGTGCCAGCAGTTACACTCAGGGGTATGAAAAACTGTTTTTT	CASSYTQGYEKLFF
NA	few	13	TRBJ2-3	TRBV12-5	TGTGCTAGTGGTTTGTTGGTAGGAGATACGCAGTATTTT	CASGLLVGDTQYF
TRBD2	few	18	TRBJ2-5	TRBV7-8	TGTGCCAGCAGCTTCCTGACGGCTAGCGGGACTTTGGGGGAGACCCAGTACTTC	CASSFLTASGTLGETQYF
TRBD1	NA	14	TRBJ1-2	TRBV9	TGTGCCAGCAGCAGACAGGGAATAAGTGGCGGCTACACCTTC	CASSRQGISGGYTF
NA	NA	8	TRBJ2-1	TRBV20-1	TGCAGTGCCGGGGAGCAGTTCTTC	CSAGEQFF
NA	NA	15	TRBJ1-2	TRBV7-9	TGTGCCAGCAGCTTAGGTGTAGGGGGGAGAGCTGGCTACACCTTC	CASSLGVGGRAGYTF
NA	NA	16	TRBJ2-2	TRBV7-2	TGCGCCAGCAGCCAAGTTTTAGGGGTTCGTGACGGGGAGCTGTTTTTT	CASSQVLGVRDGELFF
TRBD1	NA	15	TRBJ1-4	TRBV12-3/TRBV12-4	TGTGCCAGCAGTCCCAGACAGGGGGGTAATGAAAAACTGTTTTTT	CASSPRQGGNEKLFF
NA	many	15	TRBJ2-3	TRBV3-1	TGTGCCAGCAGCCCCGAGGCGGGAAAGTGGGATACGCAGTATTTT	CASSPEAGKWDTQYF
TRBD2	NA	20	TRBJ2-7	TRBV19	TGTGCCAGTAGTTTCGGGGTCCTCACCTCAACTAGCGGGGTTTACTACGAGCAGTACTTC	CASSFGVLTSTSGVYYEQYF
TRBD1	NA	15	TRBJ2-2	TRBV6-2/TRBV6-3	TGTGCCAGCAGTCTAACGAGGGGGCACACCGGGGAGCTGTTTTTT	CASSLTRGHTGELFF